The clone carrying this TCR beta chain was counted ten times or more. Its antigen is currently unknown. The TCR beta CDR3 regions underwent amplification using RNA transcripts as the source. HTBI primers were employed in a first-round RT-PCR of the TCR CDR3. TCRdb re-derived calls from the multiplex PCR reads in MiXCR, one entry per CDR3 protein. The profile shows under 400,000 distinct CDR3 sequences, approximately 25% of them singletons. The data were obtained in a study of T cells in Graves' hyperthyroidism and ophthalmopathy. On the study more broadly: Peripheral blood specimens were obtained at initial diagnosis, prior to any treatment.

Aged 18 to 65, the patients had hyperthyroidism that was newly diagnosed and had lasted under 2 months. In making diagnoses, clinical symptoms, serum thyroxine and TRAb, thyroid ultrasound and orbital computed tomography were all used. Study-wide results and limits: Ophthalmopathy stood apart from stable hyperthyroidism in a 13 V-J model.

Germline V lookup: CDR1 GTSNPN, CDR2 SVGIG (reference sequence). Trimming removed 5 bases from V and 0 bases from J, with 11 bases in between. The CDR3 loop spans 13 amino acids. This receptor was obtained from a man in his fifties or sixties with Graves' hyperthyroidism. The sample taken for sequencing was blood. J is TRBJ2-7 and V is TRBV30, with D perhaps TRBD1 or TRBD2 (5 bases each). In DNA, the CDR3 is TGTGCCTGGGAGAGGGGAAGCTCCTACGAGCAGTACTTC. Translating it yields CAWERGSSYEQYF.